The source of this TCR beta chain is a study of T cell repertoires in cytomegalovirus infection (dated by TCRdb to between 2018 and 2021). Some background on the complete study: Donor HLA type was relevant to the analysis, as public TCR beta signatures indicated carriage of CMV infection together with the matching HLA type.

A few counts support this clonotype. The target of this receptor is not known. Per-base qualities were not stored, and no clone one base away is much larger. Sequencing used an Illumina HiSeq 1500. Using fastp trimming at Q25 and MiXCR clonotype assembly, TCRdb reanalyzed the public sequencing data and kept in-frame beta chains. Every distinct CDR3 protein forms one entry, paired with its most common genes and DNA. The sample contains 510,000 or so distinct CDR3 sequences, approximately 26% of them found a single time. The top ten clones comprise roughly an eighth of the sample. Overall study outcomes, separate from this receptor: Cumulative frequency of public TCR beta family members discriminated carriers of CMV infection plus the relevant HLA type in this cohort and an independent approximately 350-donor cohort. The ex vivo response was dominated by HLA-C-restricted CMV-specific TCR beta clonotypes, which also provided the single most frequent clonotype in two of eight donors.

Sample: PBMCs. The clonotype comes from a human donor in good health (CMV status not recorded). Some clones in this sample may be carry-over from other donors' samples.

The nucleotide sequence reads as follows: TGTGCCATCAGTGGGGGACAGGGGTCCTACAATGAGCAGTTCTTC. Its protein is CAISGGQGSYNEQFF. The sequence is built from TRBV10-3 and TRBJ2-1; TRBD1 lines up with 10 middle nucleotides. CDR1 and CDR2 were assigned from the germline V gene as ENHRY and SYGVKD. The CDR3 starts with the cysteine, ends with the phenylalanine, and has 15 residues. The retained sequence is limited to the CDR3, 45 bases, with the frame set at the first base. Trimming takes 4 bases off V and 1 base off J; junction bases not matched to a gene: 1.